Listed here are 29 T cell receptor beta chains from one sample, sequenced in a study of shared clonotypes between healthy human individuals. The naive CD8 population came from CD45RO-negative cells selected for CCR7, without terminally differentiated effector memory CD45RA+ cells. Sequencing used immunoSEQ multiplex PCR; TCRdb keeps in-frame clones, though not all of them. The sample yields roughly 650,000 clones, 96% seen once. Sequenced input: naive CD8+ T cells sorted from blood. These receptors were taken from a woman younger than 45 in good health.

V gene TRBV19 combines with J gene TRBJ1-1; the D gene is possibly TRBD1 (5 bases). This CDR3 region has 13 residues. The V end lost 5 bases, the J end lost 4 bases, and 11 bases lay between the germline ends. Germline V lookup: CDR1 LNHDA, CDR2 SQIVND (reference sequence). CDR3 DNA: TGTGCCAGTAGTGCTTTAAGGGGCACTGAAGCTTTCTTT. As protein: CASSALRGTEAFF.

The chain recombines TRBV28 with TRBJ2-5; D is possibly TRBD1 or TRBD2 (6 bases each). V was shortened by 3 bases and J by 4 bases, with 15 bases between the two germline ends. Germline-derived CDR1 and CDR2 are MDHEN and SYDVKM. The CDR3 is 15 residues long. The CDR3 DNA sequence: TGTGCCAGCAGTTTGGGGGGCGGTGGGACAGAGACCCAGTACTTC. Protein sequence: CASSLGGGGTETQYF.

For this clone: Other DNA sequences within the sample encode an identical CDR3. The chain is built from TRBV28 and TRBJ2-7, with D hard to call. The CDR3 has 13 residues. The V gene's germline CDR1 is MDHEN and CDR2 SYDVKM. The germline V and J ends were trimmed by 2 bases and 0 bases, with 5 bases remaining between them. This CDR3 is CASSLGSSYEQYF. CDR3 nucleotide sequence: TGTGCCAGCAGTTTAGGTTCCTCCTACGAGCAGTACTTC.

The genes are TRBV9 and TRBJ2-7; TRBD2 matches at 7 bases. CDR3 length: 14 amino acids. The V and J ends lost 5 bases and 7 bases, in that order; junction bases with no gene match: 12. The germline gives CDR1 SGDLS, CDR2 YYNGEE. The CDR3 bases are TGTGCCAGCAGTCTTACGGGGGGTCGGCAGGAGCAGTACTTC. Translated: CASSLTGGRQEQYF.

A few counts support this clone. The rearrangement uses TRBV19 and TRBJ1-5; weak D call: TRBD1 (5 bases). CDR1 LNHDA and CDR2 SQIVND come from the germline V gene (reference sequence). V was pared by 2 bases and J by 5 bases, with 7 bases between. This CDR3 contains 13 residues. This CDR3 is CASSIRRDQPQHF. In DNA, the CDR3 is TGTGCCAGTAGTATACGCAGGGATCAGCCCCAGCATTTT.

V usage is TRBV10-3 and J usage is TRBJ2-3; possible D gene TRBD2, 6 bases. The V gene's germline CDR1 is ENHRY and CDR2 SYGVKD. The CDR3 totals 14 residues. V was clipped by 5 bases and J by 3 bases, with 12 bases between them. Written as DNA, the CDR3 is TGTGCCATCAGTCTGGAGGGCCGGACAGATACGCAGTATTTT. Amino acids: CAISLEGRTDTQYF.

CDR3 nucleotides: TGTGCCAGCAGCCGCTGGGACAGAACAAACTATGGCTACACCTTC. It is translated as CASSRWDRTNYGYTF. This chain uses TRBV5-6 with TRBJ1-2, with 7 positions matching TRBD1. The germline gives CDR1 SGHDT, CDR2 YYEEEE. Trimming at V came to 4 bases and at J to 2 bases, leaving 8 bases not matched to a gene. The CDR3 loop spans 15 amino acids.

This chain links TRBV4-1 with TRBJ2-5; D remains ambiguous. The germline CDR1 and CDR2 sequences are MGHRA and YSYEKL. This CDR3 is 15 amino acids long. The germline V and J ends were trimmed by 5 bases and 1 base, with 14 bases remaining between them. This CDR3 is CASSLGPGSQETQYF. In nucleotides, the CDR3 is TGCGCCAGCAGCTTGGGCCCCGGGTCCCAAGAGACCCAGTACTTC.

This chain uses TRBV19 with TRBJ2-3, with a possible D match to TRBD1 (6 bases). The CDR3 is 15 residues long. Trimming removed 4 bases at V and 0 bases at J, with 11 bases between. CDR1 is LNHDA, CDR2 SQIVND, per germline (reference sequence). DNA for the CDR3: TGTGCCAGTAGTACCTACAGGGCTAGCACAGATACGCAGTATTTT. This encodes CASSTYRASTDTQYF.

This chain links TRBV7-9 with TRBJ2-7; D not resolved. Trimming cost V 4 bases and J 0 bases, with 13 bases left between them. The CDR3 covers 15 residues. Germline V gene data show CDR1 as SEHNR and CDR2 as FQNEAQ (reference sequence). The CDR3 bases are TGTGCCAGCAGCTCACAGAGCCGGAGCTCCTACGAGCAGTACTTC. This encodes CASSSQSRSSYEQYF.

This chain connects TRBV13 to TRBJ2-6; tentative D call: TRBD2 (5 bases). V lost 6 bases to trimming and J lost 5 bases, with 20 bases between them. The germline CDR1 and CDR2 sequences are PRHDT and FYEKMQ (reference sequence). The CDR3 sequence is 17 residues long. The CDR3 bases are TGTGCCAGCAGGAGGGATCGAGTACAAAGTCGGGCCAACGTCCTGACTTTC. This gives the protein CASRRDRVQSRANVLTF.

In the case of this clone: Other DNA sequences from this sample encode an identical CDR3 as well. This sequence joins TRBV7-8 and TRBJ2-7; D remains unclear. With 3 bases removed from V and 2 bases from J, the gap between germline ends came to 8 bases. The CDR3 is 13 amino acids. The germline V gene encodes CDR1 SGHVS and CDR2 FQNEAQ. The CDR3 loop is CASSFGQAYEQYF. The CDR3 coding sequence is TGTGCCAGCAGCTTTGGGCAGGCCTACGAGCAGTACTTC. The full variable domain, with the rest looked up from reference TRBV7-8 and TRBJ2-7, is GAGVSQSPRYKVAKRGQDVALRCDPISGHVSLFWYQQALGQGPEFLTYFQNEAQLDKSGLPSDRFFAERPEGSVSTLKIQRTQQEDSAVYLCASSFGQAYEQYFGPGTRLTVT.

The chain uses TRBV27 and TRBJ2-7; 7 nucleotides agree with TRBD1. V gave up 0 bases and J gave up 4 bases; unmatched junction bases: 9. Germline V gene sequence: CDR1 MNHEY, CDR2 SMNVEV (reference sequence). The CDR3 extends over 16 amino acids. The CDR3 is CASSLSQGERFYEQYF. The CDR3 coding sequence is TGTGCCAGCAGTTTATCCCAGGGGGAGCGTTTTTACGAGCAGTACTTC.

The V call is TRBV7-9, the J call TRBJ2-2; 10 nucleotides agree with TRBD1. Germline trimming cut 5 bases from V and 7 bases from J; bases unmatched to any gene: 7. Germline V gene lookup returns CDR1 SEHNR and CDR2 FQNEAQ (reference sequence). This CDR3 region has 15 residues. CDR3: CASSPPGQGFGELFF. The CDR3 DNA reads as TGTGCCAGCAGCCCCCCGGGACAGGGGTTCGGGGAGCTGTTTTTT.

CDR3 residues: CATSTNPGDNEQFF. The CDR3 DNA follows: TGTGCCACCAGCACAAACCCAGGAGACAATGAGCAGTTCTTC. The chain employs TRBV15 and TRBJ2-1; no reliable D call. Trimming removed 4 bases at V and 5 bases at J, with 12 bases between. This CDR3 comprises 14 residues. CDR1 and CDR2 (germline): LNHNV, YYDKDF (reference sequence).

The V gene is TRBV29-1, the J gene TRBJ1-2, with D unclear. CDR3 length: 12 residues. From germline, CDR1 is SQVTM and CDR2 ANQGSEA. Trimming took off 3 bases at V and 8 bases at J, with 13 bases between the two ends. The CDR3 DNA follows: TGCAGCGTTGATGAGGGCGCGGAAGGCTACACCTTC. Residues: CSVDEGAEGYTF.

The chain uses TRBV5-4 and TRBJ2-2; no clear D. The germline CDR1 and CDR2 sequences are SGHNT and YYREEE (reference sequence). This CDR3 has 15 residues. V gave up 2 bases and J gave up 4 bases, with 12 bases separating them. The CDR3 here is CASSLGPLGTGELFF. DNA of the CDR3: TGTGCCAGCAGCTTAGGGCCCCTCGGCACCGGGGAGCTGTTTTTT.

This chain joins TRBV11-2 and TRBJ2-7; D may be TRBD1 (6 bases). With 5 bases removed from V and 4 bases from J, the gap between germline ends came to 18 bases. Per the germline V gene, CDR1 is SGHAT and CDR2 is FQNNGV. The CDR3 consists of 15 residues. This chain's CDR3 is CASSDLTGRGYEQYF. In DNA form, the CDR3 reads TGTGCCAGCAGCGACCTGACAGGACGCGGATACGAGCAGTACTTC.

The gene calls are TRBV9 and TRBJ2-7; 8 bases map to TRBD2. V shed 3 bases and J 3 bases; nucleotides not matched to a gene: 5. This CDR3 has 14 amino acids. CDR1 and CDR2 from the germline V gene are SGDLS and YYNGEE. The CDR3 loop reads CASSAGLGGYEQYF. The CDR3 DNA reads as TGTGCCAGCAGCGCGGGACTAGGAGGCTACGAGCAGTACTTC.

The genes are TRBV6-5 and TRBJ1-2; D is ambiguous. The CDR3 sequence is 14 residues long. From germline, CDR1 is MNHEY and CDR2 SVGAGI. V was pared by 0 bases and J by 8 bases, with 13 bases between. The DNA for the CDR3 is TGTGCCAGCAGTTACTCATCCTCGAGAGACGGCTACACCTTC. Its protein is CASSYSSSRDGYTF.

The V gene is TRBV29-1, the J gene TRBJ1-2; D is undetermined. The CDR3 sequence is 12 residues long. The germline V gene encodes CDR1 SQVTM and CDR2 ANQGSEA. V was pared by 5 bases and J by 8 bases, with 15 bases between. CDR3 loop: CSVLMNNRGYTF. Written as DNA, the CDR3 is TGCAGCGTTCTTATGAACAATCGGGGCTACACCTTC. The full variable domain, in which reference TRBV29-1 and TRBJ1-2 provide the parts outside the CDR3, is SAVISQKPSRDICQRGTSLTIQCQVDSQVTMMFWYRQQPGQSLTLIATANQGSEATYESGFVIDKFPISRPNLTFSTLTVSNMSPEDSSIYLCSVLMNNRGYTFGSGTRLTVV.

This sequence joins TRBV6-4 and TRBJ2-7; 11 bases map to TRBD1. Trimming cost V 2 bases and J 5 bases; bases outside gene matches: 5. The CDR3 has 15 amino acids. Germline assignment: CDR1 MRHNA and CDR2 SNTAGT. The DNA for the CDR3 is TGTGCCAGCAGTGACGGGACAGGGGGTATGAACGAGCAGTACTTC. This gives the protein CASSDGTGGMNEQYF.

V gene TRBV10-2 combines with J gene TRBJ2-2; the D gene is possibly TRBD1 (6 bases). Per germline, CDR1 WSHSY and CDR2 SAAADI. V was shortened by 5 bases and J by 3 bases, with 10 bases between the two germline ends. The CDR3 runs 14 residues. CDR3 sequence (DNA): TGCGCCAGCAGTAACAGGGCGGACACCGGGGAGCTGTTTTTT. Translation: CASSNRADTGELFF.

This clone has a handful of counts. In the same sample, other DNA sequences code for this CDR3. V gene TRBV27 combines with J gene TRBJ1-1, with D hard to call. Germline-derived CDR1 and CDR2 are MNHEY and SMNVEV (reference sequence). This CDR3 comprises 12 residues. V lost 4 bases to trimming and J lost 1 base, with 4 bases between them. The CDR3 protein is CASSSGNTEAFF. CDR3 sequence (DNA): TGTGCCAGCAGTTCAGGGAACACTGAAGCTTTCTTT.

This chain uses TRBV14 with TRBJ2-5; 9 nucleotides line up with TRBD1. The last part of the DNA fits TRBJ2-7 better; the J call may be wrong. The germline V gene has CDR1 SGHDN and CDR2 FVKESK. The CDR3 contains 16 residues. The CDR3 region is CASSHTTGQGLYEQYF. The CDR3 DNA reads TGTGCCAGCAGCCATACCACGGGACAGGGCCTTTACGAGCAGTACTTC.

The chain's CDR3 is CASSQLAGVLETQYF. The DNA for the CDR3 is TGTGCCAGCAGCCAACTAGCGGGAGTCTTGGAGACCCAGTACTTC. The chain recombines TRBV6-5 with TRBJ2-5; 11 nucleotides match TRBD2. Germline-derived CDR1 and CDR2 are MNHEY and SVGAGI. The CDR3 has 15 amino acids. V shed 6 bases, J shed 5 bases, and the junction held 8 bases outside the gene matches.

This chain connects TRBV29-1 to TRBJ2-5; D unclear. The J call may be mistaken, given a closer DNA end match to TRBJ2-7. CDR3 length equals 13 residues. CDR1 SQVTM and CDR2 ANQGSEA come from the germline V gene. The CDR3 here is CSVEGLFGYEQYF. CDR3 DNA: TGCAGCGTTGAAGGTCTTTTTGGCTACGAGCAGTACTTC.

Written as DNA, the CDR3 is TGTGCCAGCAGCGCCACTCCGGATGAAAAACTGTTTTTT. Its protein product is CASSATPDEKLFF. V and J are TRBV7-9 and TRBJ1-4; D is unclear. Between the trimmed V and J ends, which lost 5 bases and 6 bases, there was a span of 10 bases. The CDR3 spans 13 residues. The germline V gene encodes CDR1 SEHNR and CDR2 FQNEAQ (reference sequence).

V is TRBV28 and J is TRBJ2-3, with 12 positions matching TRBD2. CDR1 and CDR2 from the germline V gene are MDHEN and SYDVKM. V lost 3 bases to trimming and J lost 5 bases; unmatched junction nucleotides: 3. This CDR3 region has 15 residues. CDR3 nucleotides: TGTGCCAGCAGTTTTAGACTAGCGGGAGAAGATACGCAGTATTTT. It specifies CASSFRLAGEDTQYF.